These 31 T cell receptor beta chains came from one sample sequenced in a study of control samples from healthy donors and cancer patients. TCRdb's copy holds only in-frame clones and misses some; the assay was immunoSEQ multiplex PCR. The table has approximately 150,000 clones, more than 85% seen once. Sequenced: blood. The origin of the receptors is a man aged 25-45 years in good health.

The J gene is TRBJ2-5, the V gene TRBV6-2 or TRBV6-3; 12 bases map to TRBD2. The CDR3 is 16 residues long. Per the germline V gene, CDR1 is MNHEY and CDR2 is SVGEGT. V lost 5 bases to trimming and J lost 4 bases; unmatched junction nucleotides: 8. The CDR3 protein is CASSTRPSGGGETQYF. DNA for the CDR3: TGTGCCAGCAGTACCCGGCCTAGCGGGGGGGGAGAGACCCAGTACTTC.

This clone was detected once. V usage is TRBV10-2 and J usage is TRBJ1-1; 7 bases line up with TRBD1. The V gene's germline CDR1 is WSHSY and CDR2 SAAADI. The CDR3 runs 16 residues. Unmatched junction bases numbered 12, after V lost 8 bases and J lost 0 bases. The CDR3 coding sequence is TGCGCCAGCTTACTCAACAGGGGTAGGCTGAACACTGAAGCTTTCTTT. This gives the protein CASLLNRGRLNTEAFF.

The chain combines TRBV5-5 with TRBJ1-1; no definite D call. Germline values: CDR1 SGHKS, CDR2 YYEKEE (reference sequence). The V and J ends lost 3 bases and 4 bases respectively, with 10 bases between them. This CDR3 comprises 13 residues. Here the CDR3 reads CASSSIRGTEAFF. The CDR3 DNA is TGTGCCAGCAGCTCGATCCGGGGCACTGAAGCTTTCTTT.

The rearrangement joins TRBV9 to TRBJ2-7; D gene unclear. Germline CDR1 SGDLS, CDR2 YYNGEE. The V end was cut by 0 bases, the J end by 5 bases, with 12 bases between. This CDR3 is 14 amino acids long. In DNA, the CDR3 is TGTGCCAGCAGCGTAGGTTCAAGCAGAGACGAGCAGTACTTC. Protein sequence: CASSVGSSRDEQYF.

J is TRBJ1-2 and V is TRBV24-1, with D unresolved. V was shortened by 3 bases and J by 8 bases, with 12 bases between the two germline ends. CDR3 length equals 13 residues. Per germline, CDR1 KGHDR and CDR2 SFDVKD. The CDR3 region has the DNA TGTGCCACCAGTGATGGTCGCCAGAGGGGCTACACCTTC. Amino acids: CATSDGRQRGYTF.

The genes are TRBV28 and TRBJ1-2; TRBD1 is a possible D gene (5 bases). Germline assignment: CDR1 MDHEN and CDR2 SYDVKM. Trimming cost V 6 bases and J 4 bases, with 12 bases left between them. The CDR3 covers 13 residues. CDR3 in amino acids: CASSNGGGYGYTF. CDR3 nucleotides: TGTGCCAGCAGCAACGGGGGAGGCTATGGCTACACCTTC.

This chain uses TRBV7-9 with TRBJ1-6; D is unclear. Germline V gene data show CDR1 as SEHNR and CDR2 as FQNEAQ (reference sequence). This CDR3 has 14 residues. The germline V and J ends were trimmed by 0 bases and 8 bases, with 8 bases remaining between them. The CDR3 loop is CASSLAMIHSPLHF. CDR3 DNA sequence: TGTGCCAGCAGCTTAGCGATGATACATTCACCCCTCCACTTT. The whole variable domain, remainder taken from reference TRBV7-9 and TRBJ1-6, is DTGVSQNPRHKITKRGQNVTFRCDPISEHNRLYWYRQTLGQGPEFLTYFQNEAQLEKSRLLSDRFSAERPKGSFSTLEIQRTEQGDSAMYLCASSLAMIHSPLHFGNGTRLTVT.

CDR3: CASSQDRSYEQYF. CDR3 coding DNA: TGTGCCAGCAGCCAGGACAGATCCTACGAGCAGTACTTC. J is TRBJ2-7 and V is TRBV14, with a possible D match to TRBD1 (6 bases). Germline CDR1 and CDR2: SGHDN and FVKESK. CDR3 length: 13 residues. V was clipped by 3 bases and J by 1 base, with 7 bases between them.

The gene calls are TRBV7-3 and TRBJ2-1; D uncertain. The germline CDR1 and CDR2 sequences are SGHTA and FQGTGA. The CDR3 length is 16 residues. Trimming pared 4 bases from V and 2 bases from J, leaving 15 bases between. The CDR3 protein is CASSSDKKGPYNEQFF. The DNA for the CDR3 is TGTGCCAGCAGCTCAGACAAAAAGGGCCCCTACAATGAGCAGTTCTTC.

This clone has more than one count but fewer than ten. The chain is built from TRBV6-5 and TRBJ2-3; 8 bases align to TRBD2. Germline loops: CDR1 MNHEY, CDR2 SVGAGI. V was clipped by 4 bases and J by 2 bases; unmatched bases: 8. This CDR3 region has 16 residues. CDR3 in DNA: TGTGCCAGCAGTTCGTCGGGACTAGTTCTCACAGATACGCAGTATTTT. It is translated as CASSSSGLVLTDTQYF.

The chain employs TRBV10-3 and TRBJ1-2; 11 bases match TRBD1. J gave up 5 bases and V 2 bases, and 4 bases lay outside the gene matches. Germline CDR1 reads ENHRY; CDR2 reads SYGVKD. The CDR3 has 15 amino acids. CDR3 sequence reads: CAISEKDRGQYGYTF. The CDR3 DNA reads TGTGCCATCAGTGAGAAGGACAGGGGGCAGTATGGCTACACCTTC.

The rearrangement uses TRBV19 and TRBJ2-7, with TRBD1 matching 10 bases. Unmatched junction bases numbered 3, after V lost 6 bases and J lost 1 base. The CDR3 sequence is 14 residues long. CDR1 and CDR2 from the germline V gene are LNHDA and SQIVND (reference sequence). CDR3 bases: TGTGCCAGTAGAAGGACAGGGGGGTCCTACGAGCAGTACTTC. It encodes CASRRTGGSYEQYF.

The V call is TRBV6-1, the J call TRBJ2-3, with TRBD2 matching over 9 bases. CDR1 MNHNS and CDR2 SASEGT come from the germline V gene. Trimming cost V 4 bases and J 0 bases; bases outside gene matches: 5. The CDR3 is 16 amino acids. The chain's CDR3 is CASSGLAGESTDTQYF. CDR3 bases: TGTGCCAGCAGTGGGTTAGCGGGGGAGAGCACAGATACGCAGTATTTT.

The rearrangement links TRBV6-5 to TRBJ2-7; 7 bases align to TRBD1. Per germline, CDR1 MNHEY and CDR2 SVGAGI. This CDR3 spans 13 amino acids. Trimming took 7 bases from V and 2 from J; bases not matched to a gene: 5. DNA of the CDR3: TGTGCCAGCAATAGACAGGGCACCTACGAGCAGTACTTC. Its translation is CASNRQGTYEQYF.

The table lists this clone with a count of one. The chain uses TRBV7-9 and TRBJ1-2; weak D call: TRBD1 (6 bases). Between the trimmed V and J ends, which lost 5 bases and 0 bases, there was a span of 16 bases. Germline V CDR1 and CDR2: SEHNR, FQNEAQ (reference sequence). CDR3 length: 16 residues. CDR3: CASSPRGAASNYGYTF. CDR3 coding DNA: TGTGCCAGCAGCCCACGGGGGGCGGCCTCTAACTATGGCTACACCTTC.

This sequence joins TRBV7-8 and TRBJ2-3; 11 bases are shared with TRBD2. The trim removed 7 bases at V and 3 bases at J, leaving 9 bases unmatched. In germline, CDR1 is SGHVS, CDR2 FQNEAQ. The CDR3 loop spans 16 amino acids. Written as DNA, the CDR3 is TGTGCCAGCACCCTAAGTAGCGGGGGGGAAACAGATACGCAGTATTTT. Its protein is CASTLSSGGETDTQYF.

This clone was seen a single time. This sequence joins TRBV29-1 and TRBJ2-7, with TRBD1 matching over 11 bases. V was clipped by 7 bases and J by 4 bases; unmatched bases: 6. The germline V gene encodes CDR1 SQVTM and CDR2 ANQGSEA. The CDR3 has 13 residues. This CDR3 is CSAGQGAEYEQYF. CDR3 bases: TGCAGCGCCGGACAGGGGGCGGAATACGAGCAGTACTTC.

This chain links TRBV6-5 with TRBJ2-6, with D possibly being TRBD1 (5 bases). Germline V CDR1 and CDR2: MNHEY, SVGAGI. V lost 6 bases, J lost 2 bases, and 11 bases lay in between. The CDR3 contains 15 residues. The CDR3 loop is CASRQTGAGANVLTF. Written as DNA, the CDR3 is TGTGCCAGCAGACAAACAGGAGCTGGGGCCAACGTCCTGACTTTC.

This clone was seen a few times. The rearrangement uses TRBV12-5 and TRBJ2-1, with 12 positions matching TRBD2. This CDR3 contains 17 residues. The germline gives CDR1 LGHNT, CDR2 FRNRAP. V was clipped by 3 bases and J by 6 bases; unmatched bases: 9. CDR3 amino acids: CASGFSPLAGGPNEQFF. The CDR3 nucleotides are TGTGCTAGTGGTTTCTCACCCCTAGCGGGGGGGCCCAATGAGCAGTTCTTC.

V gene TRBV28 combines with J gene TRBJ2-3; a weak D match, TRBD2 (6 bases). The CDR3 is made up of 16 amino acids. The germline V gene has CDR1 MDHEN and CDR2 SYDVKM. V was cut by 6 bases and J by 0 bases, with 16 bases left in between. In nucleotides, the CDR3 is TGTGCCAGCAGCCCCACTGCGGGACGTAGCACAGATACGCAGTATTTT. Protein: CASSPTAGRSTDTQYF. The full variable domain, rest sourced from reference TRBV28 and TRBJ2-3, is DVKVTQSSRYLVKRTGEKVFLECVQDMDHENMFWYRQDPGLGLRLIYFSYDVKMKEKGDIPEGYSVSREKKERFSLILESASTNQTSMYLCASSPTAGRSTDTQYFGPGTRLTVL.

The chain joins TRBV19 to TRBJ1-1; tentatively, D is TRBD1 (6 bases). Germline-derived CDR1 and CDR2 are LNHDA and SQIVND (reference sequence). The CDR3 is 19 amino acids. V lost 2 bases and J lost 0, with 22 bases in between. CDR3 bases: TGTGCCAGTAGTATACTTCCGGGACAACTAGCTTACATGAACACTGAAGCTTTCTTT. This encodes CASSILPGQLAYMNTEAFF.

The rearrangement links TRBV4-2 to TRBJ1-6; D is uncertain. V lost 4 bases, J lost 0 bases, and 10 bases lay in between. The germline gives CDR1 LGHNA, CDR2 YNFKEQ. This CDR3 contains 16 residues. CDR3 nucleotides: TGTGCCAGCAGCCTCAAGGGAATCTCCTATAATTCACCCCTCCACTTT. This translates into CASSLKGISYNSPLHF.

This clone was found once. V usage is TRBV19 and J usage is TRBJ1-1; 8 nucleotides agree with TRBD1. Germline V gives CDR1 LNHDA, CDR2 SQIVND (reference sequence). The CDR3 contains 12 residues. Trimming cost V 8 bases and J 11 bases; bases outside gene matches: 10. The CDR3: CASRFRGLAAFF. The CDR3, as DNA: TGTGCCAGTCGATTCAGGGGGCTTGCGGCTTTCTTT.

The V call is TRBV6-5, the J call TRBJ2-2; D is uncertain. Germline assignment: CDR1 MNHEY and CDR2 SVGAGI. CDR3 size: 13 residues. V lost 6 bases and J 6 bases, leaving 11 bases between the germline ends. As DNA, the CDR3 is TGTGCCAGCAGCGACCTAGGAGCCGGGGAGCTGTTTTTT. Its translation is CASSDLGAGELFF.

CDR3 sequence reads: CASSEEKGYGYTF. The CDR3 DNA reads TGTGCCAGCAGTGAAGAGAAAGGATATGGCTACACCTTC. The chain couples TRBV2 to TRBJ1-2; D not certain. The germline gives CDR1 SNHLY, CDR2 FYNNEI. This CDR3 has 13 residues. Trimming pared 1 base from V and 5 bases from J, leaving 8 bases between. Full variable domain (remainder filled in from reference TRBV2 and TRBJ1-2): EPEVTQTPSHQVTQMGQEVILRCVPISNHLYFYWYRQILGQKVEFLVSFYNNEISEKSEIFDDQFSVERPDGSNFTLKIRSTKLEDSAMYFCASSEEKGYGYTFGSGTRLTVV.

The chain is built from TRBV2 and TRBJ1-1; 7 bases map to TRBD1. The CDR3 length is 15 residues. Germline CDR1 is SNHLY and CDR2 is FYNNEI. V dropped 5 bases and J dropped 4; count of bases not matched to a gene: 10. CDR3 sequence (DNA): TGTGCCAGCAGTATTAGACAGGGATTGGGCACTGAAGCTTTCTTT. It yields the protein CASSIRQGLGTEAFF.

The V call is TRBV13, the J call TRBJ1-4; D perhaps matches TRBD1 (6 bases). In germline, CDR1 is PRHDT, CDR2 FYEKMQ (reference sequence). Trimming stripped 8 bases from V and 6 bases from J, with 25 bases between. This CDR3 has 17 amino acids. CDR3 sequence reads: CASPQDRYKTSDEKLFF. The DNA of the CDR3 is TGTGCCAGCCCCCAGGACAGATATAAAACCAGCGATGAAAAACTGTTTTTT.

The chain is built from TRBV7-2 and TRBJ1-5, with D possibly matching TRBD1 (5 bases). Trimming left V 1 base short and J 6 bases short, with 16 bases between. Germline assignment: CDR1 SGHTA and CDR2 FQGNSA. The CDR3 is 16 amino acids. The CDR3 reads CASSLEGWARGQPQHF. In DNA, the CDR3 is TGTGCCAGCAGCTTAGAGGGGTGGGCACGAGGTCAGCCCCAGCATTTT.

V gene TRBV7-9 combines with J gene TRBJ2-7, with 8 positions matching TRBD1. The germline V gene has CDR1 SEHNR and CDR2 FQNEAQ (reference sequence). The CDR3 runs 13 residues. Germline trimming cut 2 bases from V and 4 bases from J; bases unmatched to any gene: 1. CDR3: CASSLQGAYEQYF. CDR3 sequence (DNA): TGTGCCAGCAGCTTACAGGGGGCATACGAGCAGTACTTC.

The chain couples TRBV27 to TRBJ1-1; D ambiguous. The CDR3 sequence is 16 residues long. V gave up 6 bases and J gave up 0 bases, with 17 bases separating them. Germline-derived CDR1 and CDR2 are MNHEY and SMNVEV (reference sequence). CDR3 bases: TGTGCCAGCAGATATGTGGGAACGAGCATGAACACTGAAGCTTTCTTT. Encoded protein: CASRYVGTSMNTEAFF.

This clone has at least ten counts. The chain joins TRBV2 to TRBJ1-5; 12 positions agree with TRBD1. Germline CDR1 SNHLY, CDR2 FYNNEI. The trim removed 5 bases at V and 1 base at J, leaving 12 bases unmatched. The CDR3 length is 19 residues. The CDR3 DNA sequence: TGTGCCAGCAGTCAAACCATTGGGACAGGGGGCGTGAGCAATCAGCCCCAGCATTTT. Translating it yields CASSQTIGTGGVSNQPQHF.